The 18 T cell receptor beta chains presented below share a single source sample, sequenced in a study of technical replicates of blood from a few donors. Sequenced by immunoSEQ multiplex PCR; TCRdb stores in-frame clones only, minus some. The sample comprises about 73,000 clones, 90% to 95% of which are singletons, and approximately 4.4% rests with the top ten. The sample was PBMCs. The receptors were sampled from a human donor in good health. Some clones in this sample may be carry-over from other donors' samples.

The rearrangement uses TRBV19 and TRBJ1-5; 7 bases agree with TRBD1. Germline CDR1 reads LNHDA; CDR2 reads SQIVND (reference sequence). The CDR3 totals 19 residues. With 2 bases clipped from V and 1 base from J, the junction kept 14 bases outside the gene matches. The CDR3: CASSISNRGRSGSNQPQHF. In nucleotides, the CDR3 is TGTGCCAGTAGTATATCAAACAGGGGAAGAAGTGGCAGCAATCAGCCCCAGCATTTT.

This chain connects TRBV18 to TRBJ2-5; possible D gene TRBD1, 5 bases. Germline assignment: CDR1 KGHSH and CDR2 LQKENI. V lost 2 bases and J lost 4, with 8 bases in between. The CDR3 is 13 residues long. CDR3 residues: CASSPSTAETQYF. The CDR3 DNA reads as TGTGCCAGCTCACCATCGACAGCAGAGACCCAGTACTTC.

The V call is TRBV5-4, the J call TRBJ2-1; tentative D call: TRBD1 (6 bases). Germline values: CDR1 SGHNT, CDR2 YYREEE (reference sequence). CDR3 size: 13 residues. V shed 4 bases and J shed 5 bases, with 10 bases lying between them. This CDR3 is CASSRDRNNEQFF. The CDR3, as DNA: TGTGCCAGCAGCAGAGACAGGAACAATGAGCAGTTCTTC.

The CDR3 reads CASTHSGGYNEQFF. The CDR3, as DNA: TGCGCCAGCACCCACAGCGGGGGATACAATGAGCAGTTCTTC. This chain joins TRBV5-1 and TRBJ2-1; 8 positions agree with TRBD2. CDR1 and CDR2 (germline): SGHRS, YFSETQ. With V trimmed by 6 bases and J by 4 bases, 6 bases remained unmatched. This CDR3 is 14 amino acids long.

The chain carries TRBV29-1 and TRBJ2-4, with a weak D call TRBD1 (5 bases). The germline gives CDR1 SQVTM, CDR2 ANQGSEA. This CDR3 spans 13 amino acids. Trimming left V 5 bases short and J 1 base short, with 9 bases between. CDR3 nucleotide sequence: TGCAGCGTTCAAAAGGGGGCCAAAAACATTCAGTACTTC. This translates into CSVQKGAKNIQYF.

The rearrangement joins TRBV7-3 to TRBJ2-3; TRBD2 aligns across 10 bases. The V gene end was trimmed by 2 bases and the J gene end by 2 bases; junction bases not matched to a gene: 1. Per the germline V gene, CDR1 is SGHTA and CDR2 is FQGTGA. CDR3 length: 15 residues. The CDR3 here is CASSLGTSDTDTQYF. In DNA form, the CDR3 reads TGTGCCAGCAGCTTAGGGACTAGCGACACAGATACGCAGTATTTT.

The V gene is TRBV27, the J gene TRBJ2-1; 9 bases match TRBD1. Germline V gene data show CDR1 as MNHEY and CDR2 as SMNVEV (reference sequence). The CDR3 length is 15 residues. The trim removed 5 bases at V and 8 bases at J, leaving 10 bases unmatched. Written as DNA, the CDR3 is TGTGCCAGCAGTCCAGGACAGGGGATGGTGTATGAGCAGTTCTTC. It is translated as CASSPGQGMVYEQFF.

CDR3 sequence reads: CASSLAHGIKQEAFF. CDR3 coding DNA: TGCGCCAGCAGCTTGGCCCACGGGATTAAACAAGAAGCTTTCTTT. The V and J genes are TRBV5-1 and TRBJ1-1, with D unclear. There are 15 residues in the CDR3. Germline V gene lookup returns CDR1 SGHRS and CDR2 YFSETQ. Trimming left V 0 bases short and J 8 bases short, with 17 bases between.

For the CDR3, the DNA is TGTGCCAGCAGGGCGACGGGCTCTGGGGCCAACGTCCTGACTTTC. This codes for CASRATGSGANVLTF. The chain combines TRBV7-2 with TRBJ2-6; unclear D gene. Germline V gives CDR1 SGHTA, CDR2 FQGNSA. Trimming took off 6 bases at V and 0 bases at J, with 9 bases between the two ends. This CDR3 has 15 residues.

DNA for the CDR3: TGTGCCAGCAGCCCCGGGACAGCCTTCACTGAAGCTTTCTTT. Translating gives CASSPGTAFTEAFF. This chain uses TRBV7-8 with TRBJ1-1; TRBD1 agrees at 7 bases. CDR3 length equals 14 residues. Losses at the gene ends were 5 bases for V and 4 bases for J; bases not matched to a gene: 7. Germline assignment: CDR1 SGHVS and CDR2 FQNEAQ. The full variable domain, with the rest looked up from reference TRBV7-8 and TRBJ1-1, is GAGVSQSPRYKVAKRGQDVALRCDPISGHVSLFWYQQALGQGPEFLTYFQNEAQLDKSGLPSDRFFAERPEGSVSTLKIQRTQQEDSAVYLCASSPGTAFTEAFFGQGTRLTVV.

The rearrangement links TRBV5-1 to TRBJ2-2; D might be TRBD2 (6 bases). Per the germline V gene, CDR1 is SGHRS and CDR2 is YFSETQ. The CDR3 totals 16 residues. V lost 1 base and J lost 2, with 12 bases in between. CDR3 in amino acids: CASSLYPSANTGELFF. Written as DNA, the CDR3 is TGCGCCAGCAGCTTGTATCCTAGCGCTAACACCGGGGAGCTGTTTTTT.

The rearrangement joins TRBV7-2 to TRBJ1-5; 9 bases agree with TRBD1. The CDR3 is 16 amino acids. With V trimmed by 4 bases and J by 1 base, 5 bases remained unmatched. Germline CDR1 and CDR2: SGHTA and FQGNSA. In DNA, the CDR3 is TGTGCCAGCAGCTCCTCGACAGGGGGAAGCAATCAGCCCCAGCATTTT. This translates into CASSSSTGGSNQPQHF.

The chain uses TRBV19 and TRBJ1-2; no reliable D call. There are 17 residues in the CDR3. The germline gives CDR1 LNHDA, CDR2 SQIVND (reference sequence). Between the trimmed V and J ends, which lost 1 base and 1 base, there was a span of 16 bases. CDR3 amino acids: CASSIVETAARNYGYTF. CDR3 nucleotide sequence: TGTGCCAGTAGTATAGTAGAGACGGCGGCCCGTAACTATGGCTACACCTTC.

This clone came up once. V gene TRBV7-2 combines with J gene TRBJ1-5; no clear D gene. CDR1 and CDR2 from the germline V gene are SGHTA and FQGNSA. The CDR3 has 15 residues. With 1 base removed from V and 4 bases from J, the gap between germline ends came to 11 bases. The CDR3 DNA reads as TGTGCCAGCAGCTTAGGGACTAACAAGAATCAGCCCCAGCATTTT. It translates to CASSLGTNKNQPQHF.

V and J are TRBV6-1 and TRBJ2-7; 8 bases are a match to TRBD1. This CDR3 comprises 15 residues. Germline trimming cut 1 base from V and 9 bases from J; bases unmatched to any gene: 11. CDR1 and CDR2 (germline): MNHNS, SASEGT. The CDR3 reads CASSEGTGRTWRQYF. Here the CDR3 DNA reads TGTGCCAGCAGTGAAGGGACAGGGAGAACATGGCGGCAGTACTTC.

The chain has TRBV7-8 and TRBJ2-7, with 11 bases matching TRBD2. V shed 0 bases and J 1 base; nucleotides not matched to a gene: 5. The CDR3 has 17 amino acids. Germline V CDR1 and CDR2: SGHVS, FQNEAQ. In DNA form, the CDR3 reads TGTGCCAGCAGCTTAGCGAAGACTAGCGGGGTATCCTACGAGCAGTACTTC. Residues: CASSLAKTSGVSYEQYF.

The chain links TRBV4-1 to TRBJ1-1; 7 positions match TRBD1. The V segment lost 1 base and the J segment 1 base; nucleotides outside the gene matches: 0. This CDR3 has 14 amino acids. Germline V gives CDR1 MGHRA, CDR2 YSYEKL. CDR3 nucleotide sequence: TGCGCCAGCAGCCAAGGACAGGGGAACACTGAAGCTTTCTTT. Its protein product is CASSQGQGNTEAFF.

The chain combines TRBV7-8 with TRBJ2-1; 14 positions match TRBD2. Germline V lookup: CDR1 SGHVS, CDR2 FQNEAQ. The CDR3 covers 19 residues. Germline trimming cut 5 bases from V and 9 bases from J; bases unmatched to any gene: 18. The CDR3 bases are TGTGCCAGCAGCCTACCCGGGACTAGCGGGAGAGCGGCGTTTGGTGAGCAGTTCTTC. Translating it yields CASSLPGTSGRAAFGEQFF.